A single sample gave rise to the 19 T cell receptor beta chains below, sequenced in a study of blood T cells in healthy people across ages. Then a second PCR, running about 6 to 12 cycles, was carried out with a sample-barcoded 5' primer and a J-beta primer mix. TCRdb re-derived calls from the 5' RACE reads in MiXCR, one entry per CDR3 protein. The sample holds 1.5 million to 2 million distinct CDR3 sequences, approximately 28% seen once. The specimen sequenced was blood. These receptors were obtained from a woman aged 25 to 45 in good health.

V is TRBV12-5 and J is TRBJ1-5, with D tentatively TRBD1 (5 bases). Deletions cut 2 bases from V and 9 bases from J, with 14 bases between. CDR1 and CDR2 (germline): LGHNT, FRNRAP. This CDR3 has 14 amino acids. The CDR3 nucleotides are TGTGCTAGTGGTTTGTGGCAGGGAGAAGGGCCCCAGCATTTT. It is translated as CASGLWQGEGPQHF.

This clonotype was picked up a small number of times. The genes are TRBV5-1 and TRBJ2-1, with TRBD2 identical over 7 bases. This CDR3 is 16 amino acids long. In germline, CDR1 is SGHRS, CDR2 YFSETQ. CDR3 DNA sequence: TGCACCAACAGCTTGACAACTAGCGAGGCTTACAATGAGCAGTTCTTC. Translating it yields CTNSLTTSEAYNEQFF.

Many counts were recorded for this clonotype. The chain combines TRBV20-1 with TRBJ2-7; 9 nucleotides line up with TRBD2. The CDR3 is made up of 15 amino acids. Germline assignment: CDR1 DFQATT and CDR2 SNEGSKA (reference sequence). The ends lost 1 base at V and 2 bases at J; junction bases unmatched: 6. In DNA form, the CDR3 reads TGCAGTGCTAGAGGGCCTAGCGGGGCGACCTACGAGCAGTACTTC. Amino acids: CSARGPSGATYEQYF.

A word on this clonotype: An end of the junction differs from the germline gene, which may be a read error. The chain uses TRBV4-2 and TRBJ2-5; no clear D. The J call is doubtful: the DNA matches TRBJ2-7 better. CDR1 and CDR2 from the germline V gene are LGHNA and YNFKEQ. The CDR3 is 15 amino acids. CDR3 in DNA: TGTGCCAGCAGCCAAGAGGGCGCAAGCTCCCACGAGCAGTACTTC. Translated, it gives CASSQEGASSHEQYF.

With respect to this clonotype: This clone may be a read error of a much larger clone one base away. This chain joins TRBV10-3 and TRBJ2-5, with D possibly matching TRBD1 (6 bases). V was shortened by 3 bases and J by 11 bases, with 16 bases between the two germline ends. The CDR3 sequence is 13 residues long. Germline assignment: CDR1 ENHRY and CDR2 SYGVKD. The CDR3 protein is CAISDSGDNEQYF. Here the CDR3 DNA reads TGTGCCATCAGTGATTCCGGGGACAATGAGCAGTACTTC.

The chain recombines TRBV10-3 with TRBJ1-4; 8 bases map to TRBD1. The CDR3 totals 13 residues. Germline V CDR1 and CDR2: ENHRY, SYGVKD. The V segment lost 6 bases and the J segment 6 bases; nucleotides outside the gene matches: 3. This chain's CDR3 is CAIRDREHEKLFF. The CDR3 bases are TGTGCCATCAGGGACAGGGAGCATGAAAAACTGTTTTTT.

The CDR3 region is CASSELNGNQPQHF. The DNA of the CDR3 is TGTGCCAGCAGTGAACTAAACGGCAATCAGCCCCAGCATTTT. The V and J genes are TRBV6-1 and TRBJ1-5; D call uncertain. In germline, CDR1 is MNHNS, CDR2 SASEGT. V lost 2 bases, J lost 2 bases, and 7 bases lay in between. The CDR3 is made up of 14 amino acids.

This clonotype was recorded a few times. This rearrangement joins TRBV4-2 to TRBJ2-5, with 10 bases lining up with TRBD2. The CDR3 sequence is 15 residues long. Germline V gene sequence: CDR1 LGHNA, CDR2 YNFKEQ. The J segment lost 2 bases and the V segment lost 4 bases, leaving 4 bases of the junction unmatched. The CDR3 sequence: CASSRELAGQETQYF. The CDR3 region has the DNA TGTGCCAGCAGCCGAGAACTAGCGGGGCAAGAGACCCAGTACTTC.

The rearrangement links TRBV12-3 or TRBV12-4 to TRBJ2-1; 11 nucleotides agree with TRBD1. This CDR3 has 13 amino acids. With 6 bases clipped from V and 7 bases from J, the junction kept 2 bases outside the gene matches. The CDR3 region is CASRGDRGNEQFF. CDR3 bases: TGTGCCAGCAGGGGGGACAGGGGGAATGAGCAGTTCTTC.

This clonotype was seen only a few times. V and J are TRBV5-1 and TRBJ2-7, with 8 nucleotides matching TRBD1. Germline V lookup: CDR1 SGHRS, CDR2 YFSETQ. The V segment lost 0 bases and the J segment 6 bases; nucleotides outside the gene matches: 5. The CDR3 extends over 14 amino acids. The CDR3 reads CASSLGITGGEQYF. The CDR3 nucleotides are TGCGCCAGCAGCTTGGGGATAACAGGGGGCGAGCAGTACTTC.

This clonotype has more than one count but fewer than ten. An end of the junction does not agree with germline; a read error may underlie this. The V gene is TRBV12-3 or TRBV12-4, the J gene TRBJ2-7; D is perhaps TRBD1 or TRBD2 (5 bases each). The CDR3 is made up of 14 amino acids. The CDR3 loop reads CASRRWGNSYGQYF. CDR3 bases: TGTGCCAGCAGACGATGGGGGAACTCCTACGGGCAGTACTTC.

The chain carries TRBV18 and TRBJ2-7; perhaps TRBD1 as D (6 bases). The germline V gene has CDR1 KGHSH and CDR2 LQKENI. V gave up 1 base and J gave up 6 bases, with 16 bases separating them. The CDR3 has 15 residues. CDR3 in amino acids: CASSPLKQGGSEQYF. DNA for the CDR3: TGTGCCAGCTCACCACTAAAACAGGGCGGTAGCGAGCAGTACTTC.

This clonotype was observed a handful of times. This chain joins TRBV15 and TRBJ2-7; a possible D gene is TRBD2 (7 bases). Germline CDR1 is LNHNV and CDR2 is YYDKDF (reference sequence). With 3 bases removed from V and 4 bases from J, the gap between germline ends came to 25 bases. This CDR3 has 18 residues. CDR3 region: CATSRYTGMGTIEYEQYF. The DNA for the CDR3 is TGTGCCACCAGCAGGTATACAGGGATGGGGACTATCGAGTACGAGCAGTACTTC. Looking up the rest from reference TRBV15 and TRBJ2-7 gives the full variable domain: DAMVIQNPRYQVTQFGKPVTLSCSQTLNHNVMYWYQQKSSQAPKLLFHYYDKDFNNEADTPDNFQSRRPNTSFCFLDIRSPGLGDTAMYLCATSRYTGMGTIEYEQYFGPGTRLTVT.

On this clonotype itself: One junction end disagrees with the germline gene, perhaps due to a read error. The chain joins TRBV7-2 to TRBJ1-2, with TRBD1 as a possible D gene (6 bases). Germline V gene lookup returns CDR1 SGHTA and CDR2 FQGNSA. The CDR3 is made up of 14 amino acids. As DNA, the CDR3 is TGTGCCAGCAGCTTAGCTCGGGACACCTATGGCCACACCTTC. It translates to CASSLARDTYGHTF. Full variable domain (outside the CDR3, taken from reference TRBV7-2 and TRBJ1-2): GAGVSQSPSNKVTEKGKDVELRCDPISGHTALYWYRQSLGQGLEFLIYFQGNSAPDKSGLPSDRFSAERTGGSVSTLTIQRTQQEDSAVYLCASSLARDTYGHTFGSGTRLTVV.

The chain links TRBV20-1 to TRBJ1-1; TRBD1 is a possible D gene (6 bases). CDR3 size: 13 residues. Trimming removed 7 bases at V and 1 base at J, with 13 bases between. CDR1 and CDR2 from the germline V gene are DFQATT and SNEGSKA (reference sequence). CDR3 coding DNA: TGCAGTGACGAGGACAGTCAGAACACTGAAGCTTTCTTT. This translates into CSDEDSQNTEAFF.

The table lists this clonotype with a few counts. DNA of the CDR3: TGTGCCAGCAGTTCCCTGGGGCCTTACAATGAGCAGTACTTC. Its protein product is CASSSLGPYNEQYF. The rearrangement uses TRBV12-3 or TRBV12-4 and TRBJ2-1; D is possibly TRBD1 (5 bases). The J call is in doubt because the DNA end fits TRBJ2-7 better. CDR3 size: 14 residues.

This clonotype has only one observation. The gene calls are TRBV15 and TRBJ2-4, with unresolved D. With the DNA end fitting TRBJ2-7 better, the J assignment may be wrong. This CDR3 spans 13 amino acids. In germline, CDR1 is LNHNV, CDR2 YYDKDF (reference sequence). Written as DNA, the CDR3 is TGTGCCACCAGCAGAGATCTCACTCACGAGCAGTACTTC. Translated: CATSRDLTHEQYF.

This sequence joins TRBV29-1 and TRBJ2-4; 10 bases are a match to TRBD1. This CDR3 is 14 amino acids long. V was clipped by 5 bases and J by 13 bases; unmatched bases: 14. From germline, CDR1 is SQVTM and CDR2 ANQGSEA. CDR3 region: CSVRGQGRAYKQYF. CDR3 nucleotides: TGCAGCGTTCGGGGACAGGGGAGGGCCTACAAGCAGTACTTC.

This clonotype was recorded once. The J gene is TRBJ2-3, the V gene TRBV18; TRBD1 matches 8 bases. The germline V gene encodes CDR1 KGHSH and CDR2 LQKENI. The CDR3 spans 16 residues. V lost 6 bases to trimming and J lost 1 base; unmatched junction nucleotides: 9. The CDR3 bases are TGTGCCAGCTCCCGGAAATCGACAGGGGGCACAGATACGCAGTATTTT. Its translation is CASSRKSTGGTDTQYF.